Below, 2 T cell receptor beta chains from the same sample are listed, as sequenced in a study of cytomegalovirus exposure and HLA in healthy donors. Amplification used 60 Vbeta primers and 13 Jbeta primers. Method: immunoSEQ multiplex PCR; TCRdb's copy keeps in-frame clones and lacks some. This sample's table reports 180,000 or so clones. Material: PBMCs. All receptors come from a young woman in good health and CMV-seropositive.

The V call is TRBV6-6, the J call TRBJ2-1, with TRBD1 as a possible D gene (6 bases). The germline gives CDR1 MNHNY, CDR2 SVGAGI (reference sequence). The CDR3 has 15 amino acids. Trimming took off 2 bases at V and 5 bases at J, with 13 bases between the two ends. CDR3 DNA: TGTGCCAGCAGTTACACCTGGACAGAACACAATGAGCAGTTCTTC. Translated: CASSYTWTEHNEQFF.

This chain uses TRBV7-9 with TRBJ2-7; 8 positions match TRBD2. V shed 5 bases and J 0 bases; nucleotides not matched to a gene: 12. The CDR3 spans 17 residues. Germline V lookup: CDR1 SEHNR, CDR2 FQNEAQ (reference sequence). CDR3 DNA: TGTGCCAGCAGCGAGGCGGGGGGCGGTTCAACCTCCTACGAGCAGTACTTC. It encodes CASSEAGGGSTSYEQYF.